The 21 T cell receptor beta chains below come from one sample, sequenced in a study of shared clonotypes between healthy human individuals. The method was immunoSEQ multiplex PCR; TCRdb's version includes in-frame clones alone and lacks a portion of them. Of over a million clones in the sample, 95% to 99% were seen once. Source material: naive CD4+ T cells sorted from blood. Described subset: CD45RA+ positively selected. The receptors here all came from a man in his thirties or forties in good health.

About this clone: The same CDR3 arises from other DNA sequences in this sample as well. The chain has TRBV7-2 and TRBJ2-1, with D perhaps matching TRBD1 (5 bases). The CDR3 consists of 13 residues. CDR1 SGHTA and CDR2 FQGNSA come from the germline V gene. Trimming left V 1 base short and J 5 bases short, with 6 bases between. As DNA, the CDR3 is TGTGCCAGCAGCTTAGTAGGGGACAATGAGCAGTTCTTC. This codes for CASSLVGDNEQFF.

The chain employs TRBV5-6 and TRBJ2-1; maybe TRBD1 (5 bases). CDR1 SGHDT and CDR2 YYEEEE come from the germline V gene. V was shortened by 0 bases and J by 5 bases, with 9 bases between the two germline ends. This CDR3 spans 14 amino acids. The CDR3 spells CASSLVKGNNEQFF. The DNA for the CDR3 is TGTGCCAGCAGCTTGGTTAAGGGGAACAATGAGCAGTTCTTC.

V usage is TRBV9 and J usage is TRBJ2-1, with 7 nucleotides matching TRBD2. V was pared by 4 bases and J by 0 bases, with 7 bases of the junction left unmatched. In germline, CDR1 is SGDLS, CDR2 YYNGEE. This CDR3 is 16 amino acids long. The DNA of the CDR3 is TGTGCCAGCAGCACCCTCGGGGGGAGCTCCTACAATGAGCAGTTCTTC. Translated: CASSTLGGSSYNEQFF.

The table lists this clone with a count of one. The CDR3 protein is CAIQGGGNEQYF. The CDR3 nucleotides are TGTGCCATCCAGGGCGGGGGAAACGAGCAGTACTTC. The rearrangement links TRBV2 to TRBJ2-7; 7 positions agree with TRBD2. Germline V gene lookup returns CDR1 SNHLY and CDR2 FYNNEI. CDR3 length equals 12 residues. V lost 10 bases and J lost 5; bases outside the gene matches: 8.

DNA for the CDR3: TGTGCCAGCAGCTTAGGCCTAGTGGGGCTCCAAGAGACCCAGTACTTC. Protein product: CASSLGLVGLQETQYF. The chain carries TRBV11-2 and TRBJ2-5; tentative D call: TRBD1 (5 bases). The CDR3 extends over 16 amino acids. Germline V lookup: CDR1 SGHAT, CDR2 FQNNGV. The V end was cut by 1 base, the J end by 1 base, with 13 bases between. Based on the CDR3 plus reference TRBV11-2 and TRBJ2-5, the full variable domain is EAGVAQSPRYKIIEKRQSVAFWCNPISGHATLYWYQQILGQGPKLLIQFQNNGVVDDSQLPKDRFSAERLKGVDSTLKIQPAKLEDSAVYLCASSLGLVGLQETQYFGPGTRLLVL.

This clone has just one count. This rearrangement joins TRBV9 to TRBJ2-1, with 7 bases fitting TRBD2. Germline V gene data show CDR1 as SGDLS and CDR2 as YYNGEE. The ends lost 0 bases at V and 9 bases at J; junction bases unmatched: 9. The CDR3 consists of 15 residues. CDR3 coding DNA: TGTGCCAGCAGCGTAGTCGGGGGAGGGCTTGGTGAGCAGTTCTTC. Encoded protein: CASSVVGGGLGEQFF.

The rearrangement uses TRBV29-1 and TRBJ2-1; 11 positions match TRBD1. The CDR3 is made up of 16 amino acids. Per the germline V gene, CDR1 is SQVTM and CDR2 is ANQGSEA. Trimming took 1 base from V and 4 from J; bases not matched to a gene: 6. CDR3 DNA: TGCAGCGTTGAAGTCCCTGGACAGGGGGCTTACAATGAGCAGTTCTTC. Its translation: CSVEVPGQGAYNEQFF.

This clone was seen just once. The rearrangement joins TRBV14 to TRBJ1-1, with D hard to call. Germline V gives CDR1 SGHDN, CDR2 FVKESK. This CDR3 region has 13 residues. V lost 6 bases and J 1 base, leaving 9 bases between the germline ends. The DNA for the CDR3 is TGTGCCAGCAGACCGTCAGGGAACACTGAAGCTTTCTTT. The encoded protein is CASRPSGNTEAFF.

The chain is built from TRBV5-8 and TRBJ2-7; D uncertain. This CDR3 spans 16 amino acids. Germline assignment: CDR1 SGHTS and CDR2 YDEGEE. Trimming shortened V by 6 bases and J by 3 bases, and 22 bases separated the two germline ends. CDR3 nucleotide sequence: TGTGCCAGCACCCTCGGCCCACAGCCCCAACTCTACGAGCAGTACTTC. This sequence encodes CASTLGPQPQLYEQYF. Full variable domain (missing parts from reference TRBV5-8 and TRBJ2-7): EAGVTQSPTHLIKTRGQQATLRCSPISGHTSVYWYQQALGLGLQFLLWYDEGEERNRGNFPPRFSGRQFPNYSSELNVNALELEDSALYLCASTLGPQPQLYEQYFGPGTRLTVT.

A word on this clone: Other DNA sequences within the sample encode an identical CDR3. The chain carries TRBV9 and TRBJ2-3; tentative D call: TRBD1 (5 bases). The V gene's germline CDR1 is SGDLS and CDR2 YYNGEE. This CDR3 spans 15 amino acids. V lost 0 bases to trimming and J lost 2 bases, with 10 bases between them. CDR3 nucleotide sequence: TGTGCCAGCAGCGTAGATGGGGCGCACACAGATACGCAGTATTTT. This gives the protein CASSVDGAHTDTQYF.

In this sample, this clone turned up once. The chain uses TRBV6-5 and TRBJ2-3, with TRBD1 matching over 7 bases. This CDR3 region has 15 residues. After removal of 4 bases from V and 3 bases from J, the junction contained 7 bases not matched to a gene. CDR1 and CDR2 from the germline V gene are MNHEY and SVGAGI. DNA of the CDR3: TGTGCCAGCAGTTCTTGGGACAGCAGAACAGATACGCAGTATTTT. It is translated as CASSSWDSRTDTQYF.

The rearrangement links TRBV7-3 to TRBJ2-1; weak D call: TRBD1 (5 bases). Germline assignment: CDR1 SGHTA and CDR2 FQGTGA. CDR3 size: 12 residues. Trimming took off 8 bases at V and 9 bases at J, with 14 bases between the two ends. CDR3 nucleotide sequence: TGTGCCAGCGGACAAACAGGAGCTGAGCAGTTCTTC. Translating gives CASGQTGAEQFF.

This chain uses TRBV6-1 with TRBJ1-5, with TRBD1 as a possible D gene (5 bases). CDR1 is MNHNS, CDR2 SASEGT, per germline. The length of the CDR3 is 15 residues. V shed 2 bases and J shed 7 bases, with 15 bases lying between them. The CDR3 protein is CASSEPAGPGQPQHF. CDR3 sequence (DNA): TGTGCCAGCAGTGAACCCGCAGGGCCCGGACAGCCCCAGCATTTT.

The chain carries TRBV7-8 and TRBJ2-6, with a tentative D call TRBD1 (6 bases). The CDR3 is made up of 18 amino acids. Trimming cost V 5 bases and J 1 base, with 18 bases left between them. In germline, CDR1 is SGHVS, CDR2 FQNEAQ. The CDR3 loop reads CASSPRDKILSGANVLTF. The DNA of the CDR3 is TGTGCCAGCAGCCCACGGGACAAAATACTGTCTGGGGCCAACGTCCTGACTTTC.

This clone was detected once. This rearrangement joins TRBV14 to TRBJ2-5; perhaps TRBD1 as D (5 bases). The CDR3 loop spans 16 amino acids. Germline V gene data show CDR1 as SGHDN and CDR2 as FVKESK. V was clipped by 1 base and J by 3 bases, with 15 bases between them. DNA of the CDR3: TGTGCCAGCAGCCAAGCGGCTTGGGGCTCCGAAGAGACCCAGTACTTC. Encoded protein: CASSQAAWGSEETQYF.

This clone was counted a single time. The V and J genes are TRBV6-1 and TRBJ1-1, with D possibly being TRBD1 (6 bases). The V gene's germline CDR1 is MNHNS and CDR2 SASEGT. The V end was cut by 7 bases, the J end by 2 bases, with 14 bases between. CDR3 size: 14 residues. CDR3 in amino acids: CASKADSSNTEAFF. The CDR3 DNA follows: TGTGCCAGCAAGGCGGACAGCAGCAACACTGAAGCTTTCTTT.

The genes are TRBV2 and TRBJ1-1; no definite D call. The CDR3 is 13 amino acids. V dropped 6 bases and J dropped 0 bases, with 8 bases sitting between them. Germline V gene sequence: CDR1 SNHLY, CDR2 FYNNEI. The CDR3 nucleotides are TGTGCCAGCAGGATACTAATGAACACTGAAGCTTTCTTT. Encoded protein: CASRILMNTEAFF.

The V gene is TRBV27, the J gene TRBJ1-1; D is ambiguous. Trimming took 6 bases from V and 0 from J, leaving 5 bases between them. Looked up from germline, CDR1 is MNHEY and CDR2 is SMNVEV (reference sequence). The CDR3 length is 12 residues. Here the CDR3 DNA reads TGTGCCAGCAGACAACTGAACACTGAAGCTTTCTTT. This translates into CASRQLNTEAFF.

V and J are TRBV10-3 and TRBJ2-1; 8 nucleotides agree with TRBD2. The germline gives CDR1 ENHRY, CDR2 SYGVKD. The CDR3 contains 15 residues. Trimming cost V 4 bases and J 6 bases; bases outside gene matches: 8. CDR3 loop: CAISGGTSLINEQFF. The CDR3, as DNA: TGTGCCATCAGTGGTGGGACTAGTTTAATCAATGAGCAGTTCTTC.

The chain is built from TRBV5-1 and TRBJ1-1; D remains ambiguous. The CDR3 loop spans 14 amino acids. Germline lookup yields CDR1 SGHRS and CDR2 YFSETQ. V lost 7 bases and J 2 bases, leaving 15 bases between the germline ends. CDR3 nucleotide sequence: TGCGCCAGCGGGCGCCCAGAGGCTAACACTGAAGCTTTCTTT. Its translation is CASGRPEANTEAFF.

The V and J genes are TRBV11-2 and TRBJ2-7; TRBD1 is a possible D gene (6 bases). Germline V lookup: CDR1 SGHAT, CDR2 FQNNGV. The CDR3 is made up of 14 amino acids. Trimming shortened V by 2 bases and J by 5 bases, and 13 bases separated the two germline ends. CDR3 sequence reads: CASSLQYRVDEQYF. CDR3 sequence (DNA): TGTGCCAGCAGCTTACAATACAGGGTCGACGAGCAGTACTTC. Full variable domain (rest looked up from reference TRBV11-2 and TRBJ2-7): EAGVAQSPRYKIIEKRQSVAFWCNPISGHATLYWYQQILGQGPKLLIQFQNNGVVDDSQLPKDRFSAERLKGVDSTLKIQPAKLEDSAVYLCASSLQYRVDEQYFGPGTRLTVT.